Presented here are 19 T cell receptor beta chains from one specimen sequenced in a study of identical twins. Each CDR3 protein gets one entry after TCRdb re-called the 5' RACE reads with MiXCR. The repertoire holds 450,000 to 650,000 distinct CDR3 sequences, around 15% seen once, with roughly 0.42% in the top ten. This sample was shared with a second study, whose subject was yellow fever vaccine responses in identical twins.

Sequenced: CD4+ T cells sorted from blood. The receptor source for this set is a woman aged 18-29 years in good health.

The V and J genes are TRBV4-1 and TRBJ2-7; 14 nucleotides agree with TRBD2. The germline CDR1 and CDR2 sequences are MGHRA and YSYEKL. The CDR3 extends over 17 amino acids. V shed 3 bases, J shed 5 bases, and the junction held 9 bases outside the gene matches. The CDR3 DNA is TGCGCCAGCAGCCAGGACTCGGGACTAGCGGGAGCTCACGAGCAGTACTTC. As protein: CASSQDSGLAGAHEQYF.

The rearrangement links TRBV2 to TRBJ2-7; D remains ambiguous. The length of the CDR3 is 13 residues. The V and J ends lost 4 bases and 1 base respectively, with 8 bases between them. Germline V CDR1 and CDR2: SNHLY, FYNNEI. For the CDR3, the DNA is TGTGCCAGCAGTGGGACCCCTTCCTACGAGCAGTACTTC. Translating it yields CASSGTPSYEQYF.

In this sample, this clonotype turned up many times. The CDR3 is CASSIQGIADEQYF. The CDR3 region has the DNA TGTGCCAGCAGCATACAGGGGATTGCTGACGAGCAGTACTTC. The J gene is TRBJ2-7, the V gene TRBV12-3 or TRBV12-4; 7 bases line up with TRBD1. There are 14 residues in the CDR3. V trimming: 6 bases; J trimming: 5 bases; junction bases outside the gene matches: 10.

Only a few counts were recorded for this clonotype. The V call is TRBV19, the J call TRBJ2-1, with 11 bases matching TRBD1. The germline V gene encodes CDR1 LNHDA and CDR2 SQIVND (reference sequence). V shed 6 bases, J shed 9 bases, and the junction held 10 bases outside the gene matches. The CDR3 is made up of 15 amino acids. The CDR3 nucleotides are TGTGCCAGTAGAACTGTAGGACAGGGGGCCGGTGAGCAGTTCTTC. Protein product: CASRTVGQGAGEQFF.

This clonotype has at least ten counts. V usage is TRBV12-3 or TRBV12-4 and J usage is TRBJ1-6, with D perhaps TRBD1 (5 bases). V lost 3 bases and J lost 6, with 9 bases in between. The CDR3 is 14 amino acids. The CDR3 sequence: CASSLGGVNSPLHF. CDR3 DNA sequence: TGTGCCAGCAGTTTGGGGGGGGTTAATTCACCCCTCCACTTT.

This clonotype was counted a few times. The chain carries TRBV5-1 and TRBJ1-4; D might be TRBD1 (5 bases). Looked up from germline, CDR1 is SGHRS and CDR2 is YFSETQ. Trimming took off 2 bases at V and 8 bases at J, with 16 bases between the two ends. CDR3 length: 15 residues. The CDR3 DNA follows: TGCGCCAGCAGCTTAATAGGTGCAACAGGAGAAAAACTGTTTTTT. Protein sequence: CASSLIGATGEKLFF.

The genes are TRBV11-2 and TRBJ2-2, with D unresolved. There are 13 residues in the CDR3. V was pared by 4 bases and J by 6 bases, with 9 bases between. Germline V gene lookup returns CDR1 SGHAT and CDR2 FQNNGV. CDR3 coding DNA: TGTGCCAGCAGCTCGCCCCGTCCCGGGGAGCTGTTTTTT. This encodes CASSSPRPGELFF.

The V and J genes are TRBV12-3 or TRBV12-4 and TRBJ1-5; TRBD1 is a possible D gene (5 bases). The CDR3 length is 14 residues. Trimming took off 3 bases at V and 7 bases at J, with 13 bases between the two ends. Here the CDR3 reads CASSFGAGNQPQHF. CDR3 bases: TGTGCCAGCAGTTTTGGGGCAGGAAACCAGCCCCAGCATTTT.

The chain carries TRBV19 and TRBJ2-3, with TRBD2 as a possible D gene (6 bases). CDR1 and CDR2 from the germline V gene are LNHDA and SQIVND (reference sequence). The CDR3 loop spans 15 amino acids. The ends were cut back, 6 bases at V and 4 bases at J, with 17 bases in the middle. The CDR3 is CASSRLVQTADTQYF. For the CDR3, the DNA is TGTGCCAGTAGCCGACTAGTTCAAACAGCAGATACGCAGTATTTT.

This clonotype has a handful of counts. The chain employs TRBV5-1 and TRBJ1-1; D may be TRBD1 (6 bases). The V and J ends lost 1 base and 1 base respectively, with 11 bases between them. The CDR3 length is 15 residues. Germline V gene data show CDR1 as SGHRS and CDR2 as YFSETQ. DNA of the CDR3: TGCGCCAGCAGCTTGAACAGGGTGGGGAACACTGAAGCTTTCTTT. This translates into CASSLNRVGNTEAFF.

The V call is TRBV24-1, the J call TRBJ1-2; no firm D call. Trimming took 0 bases from V and 3 from J, leaving 16 bases between them. Germline CDR1 KGHDR, CDR2 SFDVKD. CDR3 size: 17 residues. The CDR3 DNA follows: TGTGCCACCAGTGATTTGAAGGTTCGAGGGTTCCACTATGGCTACACCTTC. This encodes CATSDLKVRGFHYGYTF.

This chain joins TRBV12-3 or TRBV12-4 and TRBJ2-6; D is tentatively TRBD1 or TRBD2 (5 bases each). V was clipped by 2 bases and J by 4 bases, with 6 bases between them. CDR3 length: 14 amino acids. CDR3 DNA sequence: TGTGCCAGCAGTTTAAGGGACGGGGCCAACGTCCTGACTTTC. It specifies CASSLRDGANVLTF.

The rearrangement uses TRBV12-3 or TRBV12-4 and TRBJ2-2; the match to TRBD1 covers 9 bases. After removal of 1 base from V and 5 bases from J, the junction contained 8 bases not matched to a gene. The CDR3 runs to 17 residues. CDR3 in DNA: TGTGCCAGCAGTTTAGGGGTGGGACAGGGTATAACCGGGGAGCTGTTTTTT. Translating gives CASSLGVGQGITGELFF.

The rearrangement joins TRBV5-1 to TRBJ2-2, with D perhaps being TRBD1 or TRBD2 (5 bases each). V lost 1 base to trimming and J lost 2 bases, with 15 bases between them. Germline CDR1 and CDR2: SGHRS and YFSETQ. This CDR3 is 17 amino acids long. The DNA for the CDR3 is TGCGCCAGCAGCTTGCGGCCGTCAGGGACCAACACCGGGGAGCTGTTTTTT. Its protein is CASSLRPSGTNTGELFF.

On this clonotype itself: A clone one base away is much larger, so this may be a read error. The chain is built from TRBV7-8 and TRBJ2-3, with D tentatively TRBD2 (6 bases). Looked up from germline, CDR1 is SGHVS and CDR2 is FQNEAQ. The CDR3 length is 14 residues. The DNA of the CDR3 is TGTGCCAGCGGGGCGGGGAGAAGCACAGATACGGAGTATTTT. Protein sequence: CASGAGRSTDTEYF.

The sample holds a few counts of this clonotype. The V and J genes are TRBV29-1 and TRBJ2-3; 10 bases are a match to TRBD2. The CDR3 totals 14 residues. With V trimmed by 3 bases and J by 10 bases, 10 bases remained unmatched. Germline CDR1 is SQVTM and CDR2 is ANQGSEA. The CDR3 protein is CSVDGLAGVASQYF. CDR3 nucleotides: TGCAGCGTTGACGGTCTAGCGGGAGTAGCCTCGCAGTATTTT.

The chain couples TRBV5-6 to TRBJ2-5, with TRBD1 matching 7 bases. The CDR3 has 14 residues. The J segment lost 7 bases and the V segment lost 4 bases, leaving 10 bases of the junction unmatched. Germline CDR1 is SGHDT and CDR2 is YYEEEE. The CDR3 DNA follows: TGTGCCAGCAGCAGAGGGACAGTTCTCCGGACCCAGTACTTC. This encodes CASSRGTVLRTQYF.

This rearrangement joins TRBV19 to TRBJ2-7; D not certain. The CDR3 has 18 amino acids. CDR1 is LNHDA, CDR2 SQIVND, per germline (reference sequence). The V end was cut by 4 bases, the J end by 2 bases, with 24 bases between. CDR3 nucleotide sequence: TGTGCCAGTAGTAAGACCCTGACTGCCGGGTGGGGAACCTACGAGCAGTACTTC. Its protein is CASSKTLTAGWGTYEQYF.

This clonotype was found a few times. The chain uses TRBV7-2 and TRBJ1-1; weak D call: TRBD1 (5 bases). The V gene's germline CDR1 is SGHTA and CDR2 FQGNSA. The ends were cut back, 1 base at V and 10 bases at J, with 16 bases in the middle. This CDR3 comprises 14 residues. The CDR3 DNA reads as TGTGCCAGCAGCTTAGTTGGCTCATCAGGGAGAGCTTTCTTT. The encoded protein is CASSLVGSSGRAFF.